This TCR beta chain was captured by sequencing in a study of cytomegalovirus exposure and HLA in healthy donors. At the level of the study: HLA-typed donors were the source of tens of millions of unique TCRs, which an early data release held. Ancestry clustering placed roughly 86% of around 400 genotyped donors in the Caucasian-associated cluster.

Study-level findings and limits: The analysis excluded some indistinguishable V segments, including TRBV6-2 and TRBV6-3. 16,951 TCR beta sequences were associated with HLA alleles at 0.05 false discovery rate in a later analysis.

This PCR relied on a set of 60 Vbeta primers and 13 Jbeta primers. Using immunoSEQ multiplex PCR, the repertoire was profiled, and TCRdb retains in-frame clones only, with some absent. The sample consists of about 140,000 clones, 76% of them appearing once. Trimming removed 3 bases at V and 6 bases at J, with 13 bases between. The germline V gene encodes CDR1 SGDLS and CDR2 YYNGEE. The CDR3 totals 15 residues. Points on this clone: As yet, its antigen is unknown.

This receptor was taken from a man in his forties in good health and CMV-seronegative. The chain uses TRBV9 and TRBJ1-6, with a weak D call TRBD1 (6 bases). Sequenced: PBMCs. The CDR3 spells CASSDLTGSNSPLHF. The CDR3 DNA is TGTGCCAGCAGCGATCTAACAGGGTCTAATTCACCCCTCCACTTT.